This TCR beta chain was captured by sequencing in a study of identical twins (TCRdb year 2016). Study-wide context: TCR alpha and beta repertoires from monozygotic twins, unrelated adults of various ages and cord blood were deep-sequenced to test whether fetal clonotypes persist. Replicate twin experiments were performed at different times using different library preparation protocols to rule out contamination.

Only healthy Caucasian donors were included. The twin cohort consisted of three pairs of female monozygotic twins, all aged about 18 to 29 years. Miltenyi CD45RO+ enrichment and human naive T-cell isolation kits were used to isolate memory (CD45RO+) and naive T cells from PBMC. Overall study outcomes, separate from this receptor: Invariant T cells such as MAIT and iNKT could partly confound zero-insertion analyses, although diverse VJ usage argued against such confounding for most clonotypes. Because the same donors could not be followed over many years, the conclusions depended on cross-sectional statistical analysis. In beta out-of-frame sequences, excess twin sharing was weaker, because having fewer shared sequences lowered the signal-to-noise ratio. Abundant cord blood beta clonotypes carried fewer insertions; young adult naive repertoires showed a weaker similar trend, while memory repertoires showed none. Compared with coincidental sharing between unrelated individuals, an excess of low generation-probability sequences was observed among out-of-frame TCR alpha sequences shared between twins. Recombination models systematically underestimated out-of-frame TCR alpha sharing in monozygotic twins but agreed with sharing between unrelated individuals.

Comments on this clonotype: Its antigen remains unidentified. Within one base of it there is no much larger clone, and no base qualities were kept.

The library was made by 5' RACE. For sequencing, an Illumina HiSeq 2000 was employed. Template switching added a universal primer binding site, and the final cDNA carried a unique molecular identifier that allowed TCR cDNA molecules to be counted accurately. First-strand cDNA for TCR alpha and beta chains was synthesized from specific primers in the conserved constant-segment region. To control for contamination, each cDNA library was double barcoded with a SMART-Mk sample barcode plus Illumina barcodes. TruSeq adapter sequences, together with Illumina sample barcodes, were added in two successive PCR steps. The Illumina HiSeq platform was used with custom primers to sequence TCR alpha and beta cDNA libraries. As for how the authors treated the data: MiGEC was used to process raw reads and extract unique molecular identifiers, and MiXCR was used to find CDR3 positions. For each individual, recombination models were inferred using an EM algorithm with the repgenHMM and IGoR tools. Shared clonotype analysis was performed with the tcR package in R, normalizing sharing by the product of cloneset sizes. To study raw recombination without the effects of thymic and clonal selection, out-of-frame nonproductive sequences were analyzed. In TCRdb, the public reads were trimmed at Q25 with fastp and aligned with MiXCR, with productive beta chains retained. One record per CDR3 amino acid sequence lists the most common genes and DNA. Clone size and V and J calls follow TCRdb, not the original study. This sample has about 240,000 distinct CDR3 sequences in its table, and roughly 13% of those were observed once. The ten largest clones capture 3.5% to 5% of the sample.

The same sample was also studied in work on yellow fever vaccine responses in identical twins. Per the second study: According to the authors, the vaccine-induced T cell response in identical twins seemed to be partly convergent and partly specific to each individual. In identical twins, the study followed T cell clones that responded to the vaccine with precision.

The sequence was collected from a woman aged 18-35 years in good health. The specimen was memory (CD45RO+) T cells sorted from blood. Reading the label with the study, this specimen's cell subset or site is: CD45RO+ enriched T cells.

The CDR3: CASSPIGQDNEQYF. The nucleotide sequence is TGTGCCAGCTCACCGATCGGACAGGACAACGAGCAGTACTTC. The rearrangement joined TRBV18 to TRBJ2-7; TRBD1 aligns with 7 central bases. Inclusive of the bounding cysteine and phenylalanine, the CDR3 is 14 residues long. Only the CDR3 portion is preserved as DNA: 42 bases, with reading frame beginning at the first base. After removal of 3 bases from V and 5 bases from J, the junction retains 7 bases not matched to a gene. As encoded in the germline V gene, CDR1 is KGHSH while CDR2 is LQKENI.